The text below deals with one T cell receptor (beta chain). These data belong to a study of blood T cells in healthy people across ages. Looked up from germline, CDR1 is SGDLS and CDR2 is YYNGEE. Trimming took 2 bases from V and 0 from J; bases not matched to a gene: 5. This CDR3 is built from 16 residues. It was ten milliliters of peripheral blood that were drawn from each donor. Isolated per sample were at least 6 million PBMCs. For the second PCR, which ran for 7 to 11 cycles, a sample-barcoded 5' primer and a J-beta primer mix were used. TCRdb redid the calling of the 5' RACE reads with MiXCR, one entry per CDR3 protein. This repertoire shows about 1,000,000 distinct CDR3 sequences, under 55% found once; its top ten account for approximately 19%.

V and J are TRBV9 and TRBJ2-3; 8 bases align to TRBD2. Specimen: blood. This receptor was obtained from a woman aged 60-75 years in good health. The CDR3 nucleotides read TGTGCCAGCAGCGTCCAAGCGGGAGTGAGCACAGATACGCAGTATTTT. It is translated as CASSVQAGVSTDTQYF. The full variable domain, completed using reference TRBV9 and TRBJ2-3, is DSGVTQTPKHLITATGQRVTLRCSPRSGDLSVYWYQQSLDQGLQFLIQYYNGEERAKGNILERFSAQQFPDLHSELNLSSLELGDSALYFCASSVQAGVSTDTQYFGPGTRLTVL.